This T cell receptor (beta chain) appears in the sequencing data of a study of blood T cell repertoires in COVID-19. The overall study: Samples of COVID-19 (acute and convalescent) were obtained from the United States, Italy and Spain.

Libraries were prepared by immunoSEQ multiplex PCR; TCRdb keeps only in-frame clonotypes and omits some of them. The table includes approximately 70,000 clones, 88% detected once. V was trimmed by 11 bases and J by 2 bases, leaving 19 bases between them. The length of the CDR3 is 14 residues. Germline V CDR1 and CDR2: ENHRY, SYGVKD. This TCR derives from a human donor in a cohort sampled during active COVID-19. The specimen was peripheral blood. This chain connects TRBV10-3 to TRBJ2-7; a weak D match, TRBD1 (5 bases). CDR3 in DNA: TGTGCCGCCAGTTTGGGGCAGGGTCCCTACGAGCAGTACTTC. As protein: CAASLGQGPYEQYF.